The following is a TCR beta chain sequence with its context. Its specificity is not known. The germline V and J ends were trimmed by 6 bases and 2 bases, with 15 bases remaining between them. The V gene's germline CDR1 is DFQATT and CDR2 SNEGSKA (reference sequence). The CDR3 has 14 residues. TCR beta VDJ combinations and CDR3 sequences were profiled from genomic DNA. TCRdb reanalysed the reads using MiXCR and keeps one entry per CDR3 protein. The table lists about 170,000 distinct CDR3 sequences, roughly 48% of them singletons. The data were obtained in a study of CD8+CD57+ T cells in acquired aplastic anemia. The wider study: DNA per sorted CD4+ or CD8+ sample ranged 0.2 to 27.4 ug, averaging 3.2 ug. Overall study results and limits: Controls and patients did not differ significantly in CD8+ Simpson's diversity.

Individuals selected for sequencing had exhibited CD8+CD57+ cell expansion on flow cytometry. Every one of the patients had aplastic anemia (severe, acquired). By the time of blood sampling, patients had still received no therapy. The genes are TRBV20-1 and TRBJ2-3; D is undetermined. This clonotype was obtained from a human donor with aplastic anemia. The specimen was sorted CD4+, CD8+, or CD8+CD57+ T cells (not recorded which) from PBMCs. This CDR3 is CSALGIPNTDTQYF. Written as DNA, the CDR3 is TGCAGTGCCCTTGGCATTCCTAACACAGATACGCAGTATTTT.